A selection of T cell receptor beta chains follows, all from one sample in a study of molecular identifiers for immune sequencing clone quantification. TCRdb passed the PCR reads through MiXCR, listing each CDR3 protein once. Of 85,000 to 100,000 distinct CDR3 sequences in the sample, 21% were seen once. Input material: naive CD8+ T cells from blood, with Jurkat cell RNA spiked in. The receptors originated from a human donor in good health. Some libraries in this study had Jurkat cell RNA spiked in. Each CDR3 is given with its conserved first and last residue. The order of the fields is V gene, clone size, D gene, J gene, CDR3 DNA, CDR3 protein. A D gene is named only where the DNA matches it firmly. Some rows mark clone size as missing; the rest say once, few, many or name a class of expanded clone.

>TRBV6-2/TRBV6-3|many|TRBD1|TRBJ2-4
TGTGCCAGCAGCTTTACAGGGGGTTACCGAGACATTCAGTACTTC
CASSFTGGYRDIQYF
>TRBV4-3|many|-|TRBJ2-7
TGCGCCAGCAGCCAAGATTTCAGGTCTACCACCGCCCTATCATTC
CASSQDFRSTTALSF
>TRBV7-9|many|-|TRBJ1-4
TGTGCCAGCAGCTTTATGACAGCAGATCCGGACCGAGGTGAAAAACTGTTTTTT
CASSFMTADPDRGEKLFF
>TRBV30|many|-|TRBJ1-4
TGTGCCTGGAGCTCTTCTAATGAAAAACTGTTTTTT
CAWSSSNEKLFF
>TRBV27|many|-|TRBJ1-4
TGTGCCAGCAGTTGGGACGTCAGAGATGAAAAACTGTTTTTT
CASSWDVRDEKLFF
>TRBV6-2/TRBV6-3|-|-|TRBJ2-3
TGTGCCAGCAGTTACTCGATTTCCCAGATAGGGGATACGCAGTATTTT
CASSYSISQIGDTQYF
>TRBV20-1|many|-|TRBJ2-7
TGCAGTGCTAGAGATGCAGGGACACGCGAGCAGTACTTC
CSARDAGTREQYF
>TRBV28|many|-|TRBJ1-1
TGTGCCAGCAGTACACCGAACACTGAAGCTTTCTTT
CASSTPNTEAFF
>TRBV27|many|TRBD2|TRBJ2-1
TGTGCCAGCAGTTTATTTGCGGGAGCTTACGGTGAGCAGTTCTTC
CASSLFAGAYGEQFF
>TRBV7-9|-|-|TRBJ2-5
TGTGCCAGCAGCTTAGTCCCCCCAGAGACCCAGTACTTC
CASSLVPPETQYF
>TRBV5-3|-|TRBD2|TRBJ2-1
TGTGCCAGCAGCTTGGGACTAGCCCTAGATGAGCAGTTCTTC
CASSLGLALDEQFF
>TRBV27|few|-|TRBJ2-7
TGTGCCAGCAGTTCATCCCAGGGTCCATCCTACGAGCAGTACTTC
CASSSSQGPSYEQYF
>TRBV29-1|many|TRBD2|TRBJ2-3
TGCAGCGTCCTAGCGGGGGGCATCGGAGATACGCAGTATTTT
CSVLAGGIGDTQYF
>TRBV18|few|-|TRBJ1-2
TGTGCCAGCTCACCGTCTCGACGGAGCCCGGGTGGCTACACCTTC
CASSPSRRSPGGYTF
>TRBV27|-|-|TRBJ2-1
TGTGCCAGCAGTTTATCCCGCCTTAATGAGCAGTTCTTC
CASSLSRLNEQFF
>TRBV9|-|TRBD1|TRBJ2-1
TGTGCCAGCAGCGTAGGGACAGGGGGCGCTGGTGAGCAGTTCTTC
CASSVGTGGAGEQFF
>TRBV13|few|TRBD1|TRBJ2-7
TGTGCCAGCAGCTCAGGGGGACCCTACGAGCAGTACTTC
CASSSGGPYEQYF
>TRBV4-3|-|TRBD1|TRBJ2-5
TGCGCCAGCAGCCCGGGGACAGGCGCAGGAGAGACCCAGTACTTC
CASSPGTGAGETQYF
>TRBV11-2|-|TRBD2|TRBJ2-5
TGTGCCAGCAGCGGCTGGGGGGGACAAGAGACCCAGTACTTC
CASSGWGGQETQYF
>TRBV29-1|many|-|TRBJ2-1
TGCAGCGTTGGAGGCGGAGGCCCCCCCAATGAGCAGTTCTTC
CSVGGGGPPNEQFF
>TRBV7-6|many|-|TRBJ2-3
TGTGCCAGCAGCTTAGCCCTATTTTCCGGGAGCATCACAGATACGCAGTATTTT
CASSLALFSGSITDTQYF
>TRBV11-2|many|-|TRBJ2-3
TGTGCCAGCAGCTACACTGGGCGGAACTGGCCAGATACGCAGTATTTT
CASSYTGRNWPDTQYF
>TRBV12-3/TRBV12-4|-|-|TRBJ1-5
TGTGCCAGCAGTTTTGGCGCGGTTCAGCCCCAGCATTTT
CASSFGAVQPQHF
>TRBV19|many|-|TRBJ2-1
TGTGCCAGTAGTCCAGGGGTTGGGGGCTTGTACAATGAGCAGTTCTTC
CASSPGVGGLYNEQFF
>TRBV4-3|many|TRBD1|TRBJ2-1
TGCGCCAGCAGCCTAGGACAGGGGAGCAATGAGCAGTTCTTC
CASSLGQGSNEQFF